A single sample is the source of the 10 T cell receptor beta chains below, sequenced in a study of identifying expanded T cells in peripheral blood. Sequenced by immunoSEQ multiplex PCR; TCRdb stores in-frame clones only, minus some. The sample holds 50,000 to 60,000 clones, approximately 79% seen once. Sequencing was done on a sample of blood. The receptors here all came from a person aged 18 to 70 in good health.

This chain uses TRBV7-8 with TRBJ1-5; the D gene is possibly TRBD1 (5 bases). The CDR3 runs 13 residues. V was pared by 6 bases and J by 4 bases, with 10 bases between. CDR1 and CDR2 (germline): SGHVS, FQNEAQ. The CDR3 nucleotides are TGTGCCAGCAGTTCAGGGTATAATCAGCCCCAGCATTTT. This translates into CASSSGYNQPQHF.

A few counts support this clone. This rearrangement joins TRBV10-2 to TRBJ1-2, with a possible D match to TRBD1 (5 bases). V was clipped by 1 base and J by 6 bases, with 9 bases between them. CDR3 size: 13 residues. Germline values: CDR1 WSHSY, CDR2 SAAADI. The CDR3 bases are TGCGCCAGCAGTGAGTTCAGGGACCATGGCTACACCTTC. Amino acids: CASSEFRDHGYTF.

This clone was observed a few times. J is TRBJ2-7 and V is TRBV7-2, with D hard to call. The V and J ends lost 0 bases and 1 base respectively, with 7 bases between them. This CDR3 region has 14 residues. Germline lookup yields CDR1 SGHTA and CDR2 FQGNSA. As DNA, the CDR3 is TGTGCCAGCAGCTTAGCGAAATTTTCCTACGAGCAGTACTTC. Amino acid sequence: CASSLAKFSYEQYF. Full variable domain (outside the CDR3, taken from reference TRBV7-2 and TRBJ2-7): GAGVSQSPSNKVTEKGKDVELRCDPISGHTALYWYRQSLGQGLEFLIYFQGNSAPDKSGLPSDRFSAERTGGSVSTLTIQRTQQEDSAVYLCASSLAKFSYEQYFGPGTRLTVT.

The chain combines TRBV2 with TRBJ1-1; D is ambiguous. The CDR3 is 14 amino acids. The germline V and J ends were trimmed by 2 bases and 1 base, with 8 bases remaining between them. Germline V gene lookup returns CDR1 SNHLY and CDR2 FYNNEI. The CDR3 region has the DNA TGTGCCAGCAGTGAACGGCAGACGAACACTGAAGCTTTCTTT. Translation: CASSERQTNTEAFF.

For the CDR3, the DNA is TGTGCCAGCAGTGAATGTACCACCTGTTCGCAGTATTTT. The encoded protein is CASSECTTCSQYF. The chain recombines TRBV6-1 with TRBJ2-3; D unclear. Trimming left V 2 bases short and J 10 bases short, with 13 bases between. Germline V CDR1 and CDR2: MNHNS, SASEGT. CDR3 length: 13 amino acids.

CDR3 sequence: CASSTISGANVLTF. The CDR3 DNA reads as TGTGCCAGCAGCACAATCTCTGGGGCCAACGTCCTGACTTTC. V usage is TRBV9 and J usage is TRBJ2-6; D not resolved. This CDR3 is built from 14 residues. Germline V lookup: CDR1 SGDLS, CDR2 YYNGEE. V was pared by 4 bases and J by 0 bases, with 5 bases between.

The chain carries TRBV6-1 and TRBJ1-2, with a weak D call TRBD1 (6 bases). Per the germline V gene, CDR1 is MNHNS and CDR2 is SASEGT. The ends were cut back, 6 bases at V and 4 bases at J, with 12 bases in the middle. The CDR3 runs to 13 residues. CDR3 sequence (DNA): TGTGCCAGCAGCTCCGACAGGTCCTATGGCTACACCTTC. It is translated as CASSSDRSYGYTF.

The V and J genes are TRBV14 and TRBJ2-3; D gene uncertain. The germline V gene encodes CDR1 SGHDN and CDR2 FVKESK. V dropped 4 bases and J dropped 1 base, with 12 bases sitting between them. The CDR3 spans 15 residues. This CDR3 is CASSRAALRTDTQYF. In nucleotides, the CDR3 is TGTGCCAGCAGCCGGGCAGCGCTCCGCACAGATACGCAGTATTTT.

The chain couples TRBV6-1 to TRBJ2-5; D is undetermined. Germline CDR1 is MNHNS and CDR2 is SASEGT. The V gene lost 7 bases and the J gene lost 7 bases, with 13 bases spanning the gap. The CDR3 has 12 residues. In DNA form, the CDR3 reads TGTGCCAGCAACTCTCAACCTGGGACCCAGTACTTC. Translating it yields CASNSQPGTQYF.

The V call is TRBV5-3, the J call TRBJ2-1; a weak D match, TRBD1 (5 bases). TRBV5-3 is reported as an ORF; its role is uncertain. The CDR3 spans 15 residues. Trimming left V 3 bases short and J 0 bases short, with 10 bases between. The DNA for the CDR3 is TGTGCCAGAAGCTCCCGGACACGCTCCTACAATGAGCAGTTCTTC. It encodes CARSSRTRSYNEQFF.